The present T cell receptor beta chain was sequenced within a study of blood T cells in healthy people across ages. Looking at the study overall: The capture of about one barcoded beta molecule per two T cells was achieved by template switching.

All donors came from Russia, were Caucasian and healthy, and spanned ages about 6 to 100. In germline, CDR1 is DFQATT, CDR2 SNEGSKA (reference sequence). CDR3 length equals 19 residues. Trimming cost V 1 base and J 0 bases; bases outside gene matches: 14. Whole-study findings and limits: The study found more naive CD4+ cells and higher diversity in long-lived than aged donors.

Concerning this clonotype itself: Antigen unknown.

The second PCR ran about 7 to 12 cycles with a sample-barcoded 5' primer and J-beta primers. TCRdb re-called the 5' RACE reads with MiXCR, one entry per CDR3 protein. This table has 600,000 to 850,000 distinct CDR3 sequences, roughly 25% appearing once. This sample also appeared in a second study, on T cells of mothers and their children. That source notes: Slightly higher but non-significant overlap marked related mother-child pairs versus unrelated pairs.

The chain carries TRBV20-1 and TRBJ2-1, with 8 nucleotides matching TRBD2. The TCR comes from a boy aged 5-17 years in good health. Sequencing used blood. The CDR3 protein is CSARVLAELSWGSYNEQFF. Here the CDR3 DNA reads TGCAGTGCTAGAGTACTAGCGGAGTTAAGTTGGGGCTCCTACAATGAGCAGTTCTTC.